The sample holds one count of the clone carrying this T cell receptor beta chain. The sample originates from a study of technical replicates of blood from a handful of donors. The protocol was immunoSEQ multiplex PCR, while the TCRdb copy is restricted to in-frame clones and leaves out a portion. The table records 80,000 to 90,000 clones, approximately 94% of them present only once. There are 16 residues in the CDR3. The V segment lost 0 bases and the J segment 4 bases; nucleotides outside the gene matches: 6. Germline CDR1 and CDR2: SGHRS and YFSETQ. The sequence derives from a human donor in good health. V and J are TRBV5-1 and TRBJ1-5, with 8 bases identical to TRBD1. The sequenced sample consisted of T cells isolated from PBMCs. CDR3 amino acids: CASSLGPNRGNQPQHF. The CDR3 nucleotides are TGCGCCAGCAGCTTGGGTCCTAACAGGGGGAATCAGCCCCAGCATTTT.